Following are 16 T cell receptor beta chains from one sample sequenced in a study of T-cell memory formation after mild COVID-19. TCRdb re-called the 5' RACE reads with MiXCR, one entry per CDR3 protein. The table has 250,000 to 350,000 distinct CDR3 sequences, 14% seen once; the top ten hold under 25%. Sequencing was done on a sample of PBMCs or a T cell subset sorted from them (not recorded which). These receptors were obtained from a man in his late teens or twenties who had mild COVID-19 (a few samples of this study predate the infection). Cell type and time point are not known.

This clonotype was counted ten times or more. The chain recombines TRBV29-1 with TRBJ2-7; 7 bases align to TRBD1. J gave up 2 bases and V 6 bases, and 7 bases lay outside the gene matches. Looked up from germline, CDR1 is SQVTM and CDR2 is ANQGSEA. This CDR3 is built from 13 residues. The CDR3 nucleotides are TGCAGCGTGAAGAACAGGGGACCCTACGAGCAGTACTTC. It codes for CSVKNRGPYEQYF.

This clonotype showed up just a few times. The gene calls are TRBV5-5 and TRBJ2-7; TRBD1 matches 7 bases. The CDR3 loop spans 13 amino acids. Germline-derived CDR1 and CDR2 are SGHKS and YYEKEE (reference sequence). Trimming took 4 bases from V and 3 from J; bases not matched to a gene: 4. The CDR3: CASSQGQYYEQYV. CDR3 DNA: TGTGCCAGCAGCCAGGGACAGTACTACGAGCAGTACGTC.

This clonotype turned up a few times. The genes are TRBV12-3 or TRBV12-4 and TRBJ1-6, with TRBD1 as a possible D gene (5 bases). Trimming cost V 7 bases and J 6 bases, with 7 bases left between them. The CDR3 has 12 amino acids. The DNA for the CDR3 is TGTGCCAGCACCAGGGCTAATTCACCCCTCCACTTT. Amino acid sequence: CASTRANSPLHF.

A few counts support this clonotype. J is TRBJ1-1 and V is TRBV7-2; D unresolved. Between the trimmed V and J ends, which lost 6 bases and 3 bases, there was a span of 14 bases. The CDR3 spans 14 residues. Germline V gene data show CDR1 as SGHTA and CDR2 as FQGNSA. In DNA form, the CDR3 reads TGTGCCAGCAGTCTACACATGGGAGACACTGAAGCTTTCTTT. Translation gives CASSLHMGDTEAFF.

The rearrangement joins TRBV3-1 to TRBJ1-3; D perhaps matches TRBD1 (6 bases). The V end was cut by 0 bases, the J end by 4 bases, with 13 bases between. Germline CDR1 is LGHDT and CDR2 is YNNKEL (reference sequence). CDR3 length equals 16 residues. The CDR3 region has the DNA TGTGCCAGCAGCCAAGAGGCAGGGGACGGCGGAAACACCATATATTTT. This sequence encodes CASSQEAGDGGNTIYF.

V gene TRBV5-4 combines with J gene TRBJ2-1; 10 bases align to TRBD1. CDR3 length equals 16 residues. Germline V gives CDR1 SGHNT, CDR2 YYREEE (reference sequence). The J segment lost 8 bases and the V segment lost 3 bases, leaving 11 bases of the junction unmatched. The DNA of the CDR3 is TGTGCCAGCAGCTCGACCCGGGACAGGGGTAAGGATGAGCAGTTCTTC. It yields the protein CASSSTRDRGKDEQFF. Using reference TRBV5-4 and TRBJ2-1 for the parts outside the CDR3, the full variable domain is ETGVTQSPTHLIKTRGQQVTLRCSSQSGHNTVSWYQQALGQGPQFIFQYYREEENGRGNFPPRFSGLQFPNYSSELNVNALELDDSALYLCASSSTRDRGKDEQFFGPGTRLTVL.

This clonotype was counted at least ten times. The V call is TRBV5-5, the J call TRBJ2-3; 8 nucleotides agree with TRBD2. V shed 4 bases and J 6 bases; nucleotides not matched to a gene: 10. CDR3 size: 15 residues. Germline CDR1 reads SGHKS; CDR2 reads YYEKEE (reference sequence). Here the CDR3 reads CASSPVSGGRDTQYF. The DNA for the CDR3 is TGTGCCAGCAGCCCTGTCTCGGGGGGGCGGGATACGCAGTATTTT.

The V call is TRBV7-9, the J call TRBJ2-5; possible D gene TRBD2, 7 bases. Germline V gene lookup returns CDR1 SEHNR and CDR2 FQNEAQ (reference sequence). V gave up 5 bases and J gave up 4 bases, with 11 bases separating them. There are 13 residues in the CDR3. CDR3 DNA sequence: TGTGCCAGCAGCGGCGGGGGCCCAGAGACCCAGTACTTC. Translation gives CASSGGGPETQYF.

This rearrangement joins TRBV7-6 to TRBJ1-5, with 10 bases fitting TRBD1. Germline trimming cut 5 bases from V and 7 bases from J; bases unmatched to any gene: 8. This CDR3 spans 15 amino acids. The germline V gene encodes CDR1 SGHVS and CDR2 FNYEAQ. The CDR3 spells CASSHGQGDGQPQHF. The CDR3 region has the DNA TGTGCCAGCAGCCATGGACAGGGGGATGGACAGCCCCAGCATTTT. Filled out from reference TRBV7-6 and TRBJ1-5, the complete variable domain reads GAGVSQSPRYKVTKRGQDVALRCDPISGHVSLYWYRQALGQGPEFLTYFNYEAQQDKSGLPNDRFSAERPEGSISTLTIQRTEQRDSAMYRCASSHGQGDGQPQHFGDGTRLSIL.

The chain couples TRBV7-2 to TRBJ2-3; 7 bases agree with TRBD2. The CDR3 runs to 15 residues. Germline CDR1 is SGHTA and CDR2 is FQGNSA. V was pared by 5 bases and J by 3 bases, with 8 bases of the junction left unmatched. The CDR3 is CASSPGTIGTDTQYF. Here the CDR3 DNA reads TGTGCCAGCAGCCCCGGGACTATAGGTACAGATACGCAGTATTTT. The entire variable domain, with the rest obtained from reference TRBV7-2 and TRBJ2-3, is as follows: GAGVSQSPSNKVTEKGKDVELRCDPISGHTALYWYRQSLGQGLEFLIYFQGNSAPDKSGLPSDRFSAERTGGSVSTLTIQRTQQEDSAVYLCASSPGTIGTDTQYFGPGTRLTVL.

This chain links TRBV7-2 with TRBJ2-3; TRBD2 aligns across 7 bases. V lost 4 bases, J lost 9 bases, and 16 bases stayed unmatched. Per germline, CDR1 SGHTA and CDR2 FQGNSA. The CDR3 totals 16 residues. The chain's CDR3 is CASSSESGLGLRTQYF. The CDR3 DNA reads TGTGCCAGCAGCTCCGAGTCCGGACTAGGCCTAAGGACGCAGTATTTT.

This clonotype was found a few times. The J gene is TRBJ2-1, the V gene TRBV5-1; 7 bases align to TRBD1. Unmatched junction bases numbered 3, after V lost 4 bases and J lost 5 bases. Germline loops: CDR1 SGHRS, CDR2 YFSETQ. The CDR3 is 13 residues long. CDR3 residues: CASSHGQDNEQFF. CDR3 bases: TGCGCCAGCAGCCATGGACAGGACAATGAGCAGTTCTTC.

This clonotype was seen only a few times. V is TRBV15 and J is TRBJ2-1, with D possibly matching TRBD1 (6 bases). V was clipped by 1 base and J by 8 bases, with 15 bases between them. Germline CDR1 reads LNHNV; CDR2 reads YYDKDF (reference sequence). This CDR3 region has 15 residues. CDR3 in DNA: TGTGCCACCAGCAGAGCATTCAGGGGAAAGGATGAGCAGTTCTTC. Translation gives CATSRAFRGKDEQFF.

This clonotype was observed a few times. The chain recombines TRBV4-3 with TRBJ1-6, with a possible D match to TRBD1 (6 bases). Trimming removed 1 base from V and 9 bases from J, with 13 bases in between. Germline V gene lookup returns CDR1 LGHNA and CDR2 YSLEER. CDR3 size: 15 residues. The chain's CDR3 is CASSQAAGASSPLHF. CDR3 sequence (DNA): TGCGCCAGCAGCCAAGCGGCAGGGGCGTCTTCACCCCTCCACTTT.

This clonotype was seen a few times. The rearrangement links TRBV5-5 to TRBJ2-2, with D hard to call. The ends were cut back, 0 bases at V and 7 bases at J, with 13 bases in the middle. Germline V lookup: CDR1 SGHKS, CDR2 YYEKEE (reference sequence). This CDR3 region has 15 residues. The CDR3 region has the DNA TGTGCCAGCAGCTTGGCCAACAGTTGGGGCGGGGAGCTGTTTTTT. It is translated as CASSLANSWGGELFF.

This clonotype has just a few counts. This chain joins TRBV11-2 and TRBJ1-2, with D possibly TRBD1 on 5 matching bases. Germline assignment: CDR1 SGHAT and CDR2 FQNNGV. This CDR3 has 15 residues. Deletions cut 5 bases from V and 7 bases from J, with 20 bases between. The CDR3 DNA sequence: TGTGCCAGCAGCAGACGGGGGTGGTCTCCCGGTGGCTACACCTTC. Translating it yields CASSRRGWSPGGYTF.